This note documents a single T cell receptor beta chain sequence. One entry per CDR3 protein results from TCRdb running MiXCR on the 5' RACE reads. The sample has around 670,000 distinct CDR3 sequences, roughly 6.2% seen once; the top ten hold 1.5% to 2%. The entry originates in a study of identical twins. Germline V gene sequence: CDR1 MGHRA, CDR2 YSYEKL. With 0 bases removed from V and 5 bases from J, the gap between germline ends came to 17 bases. The CDR3 covers 16 residues. V is TRBV4-1 and J is TRBJ2-7; D gene uncertain. The source material was naive T cells sorted from blood. The origin of this receptor is a man aged 18 to 29 in good health. The CDR3 bases are TGCGCCAGCAGCCAAGACCTACCTAGGGAACGAGACGAGCAGTACGTC. This sequence encodes CASSQDLPRERDEQYV.